This T cell receptor (beta chain) was sequenced for a study of response to subunit inactivated influenza vaccine. Turning to this clonotype: Antigen specificity is unknown.

Trimming at V came to 1 base and at J to 4 bases, leaving 11 bases not matched to a gene. Looked up from germline, CDR1 is SGHAT and CDR2 is FQDESV (reference sequence). The CDR3 is 18 residues long. TCRdb re-derived calls from the RT-PCR reads in MiXCR, one entry per CDR3 protein. Counted here are roughly 160,000 distinct CDR3 sequences, roughly 10% occurring once; the ten biggest clones make up roughly a third. Study findings and constraints: Authors suggested that a seasonal influenza vaccination recruits few new T cells each time.

This TCR derives from a man aged 50 to 69 who received an inactivated influenza vaccine. The specimen was CD8+ T cells sorted from PBMCs, collected about 23 months after vaccination. The J gene is TRBJ2-1, the V gene TRBV11-1; 9 bases are shared with TRBD2. The CDR3 coding sequence is TGTGCCAGCAGCTTAGGCCGCCAGGTAGCGGGAGTTTACAATGAGCAGTTCTTC. This gives the protein CASSLGRQVAGVYNEQFF.